Below are 7 T cell receptor beta chains sequenced from a single sample in a study of cytomegalovirus exposure and HLA in healthy donors. PCR was performed using 60 Vbeta and 13 Jbeta primers. Using immunoSEQ multiplex PCR, the repertoire was profiled, and TCRdb retains in-frame clones only, with some absent. This table has 140,000 or so clones, roughly 80% appearing once. The sequenced sample was PBMCs. These receptors originate from a man aged 35 to 55 in good health and CMV-seronegative.

The chain links TRBV28 to TRBJ1-5; the D gene is possibly TRBD1 (6 bases). Trimming cost V 5 bases and J 4 bases, with 15 bases left between them. This CDR3 has 15 amino acids. From germline, CDR1 is MDHEN and CDR2 SYDVKM. Here the CDR3 DNA reads TGTGCCAGCAGTACGAGGGGGAGAACTAATCAGCCCCAGCATTTT. The encoded protein is CASSTRGRTNQPQHF.

This clone was detected once. The CDR3 end shows no conserved phenylalanine or tryptophan, and so a read error is likely. V usage is TRBV2 and J usage is TRBJ1-5; possibly TRBD1 for D (5 bases). The CDR3 has 17 residues. V shed 6 bases and J shed 0 bases, with 18 bases lying between them. Germline-derived CDR1 and CDR2 are SNHLY and FYNNEI. CDR3 DNA sequence: TGTGCCAGCAGGGCCCTGACAGTGGGGGGTAGCAATCAGCCCCAGCATCTT. Protein sequence: CASRALTVGGSNQPQHL.

This chain joins TRBV30 and TRBJ2-3, with D maybe TRBD2 (7 bases). Germline V CDR1 and CDR2: GTSNPN, SVGIG (reference sequence). V lost 4 bases and J 6 bases, leaving 11 bases between the germline ends. The CDR3 spans 12 residues. The CDR3 DNA reads as TGTGCCTGGAAGGGGGGGGCTGATACGCAGTATTTT. Protein: CAWKGGADTQYF.

The chain is built from TRBV28 and TRBJ1-5; 7 bases match TRBD1. Germline-derived CDR1 and CDR2 are MDHEN and SYDVKM. This CDR3 region has 16 residues. The V segment lost 4 bases and the J segment 3 bases; nucleotides outside the gene matches: 9. CDR3 sequence: CASSSSYRGPNQPQHF. CDR3 in DNA: TGTGCCAGCAGTTCCAGTTACAGGGGCCCCAATCAGCCCCAGCATTTT.

V is TRBV6-5 and J is TRBJ2-1; 8 bases are a match to TRBD1. V lost 6 bases and J lost 4; bases outside the gene matches: 8. The CDR3 loop spans 15 amino acids. CDR1 MNHEY and CDR2 SVGAGI come from the germline V gene. DNA for the CDR3: TGTGCCAGCAGATCCGACAGGGGACCGTACAATGAGCAGTTCTTC. This encodes CASRSDRGPYNEQFF.

As for this clone: Sequence at one end of the junction differs from germline and may be a read error. The V and J genes are TRBV5-6 and TRBJ1-1; tentative D call: TRBD1 (5 bases). The CDR3 is 14 residues long. Germline assignment: CDR1 SGHDT and CDR2 YYEEEE. The CDR3, as DNA: TGTGCCAGCAGCTTGGACAGGATGGACACTGAAGCTTCCTTT. Its translation: CASSLDRMDTEASF.

V gene TRBV11-2 combines with J gene TRBJ2-3; 8 nucleotides agree with TRBD1. CDR1 is SGHAT, CDR2 FQNNGV, per germline. V lost 4 bases and J lost 6; bases outside the gene matches: 9. The CDR3 runs 15 residues. The CDR3, as DNA: TGTGCCAGCAGCTACTCAGGGGGCTTCGGGGATACGCAGTATTTT. As protein: CASSYSGGFGDTQYF.